This TCR beta chain appears in the sequencing data of a study of graft-versus-host responses after intestinal transplantation. Study-level background: All recipients got anti-thymocyte globulin induction, then tacrolimus and steroids for roughly 3 years. Study-level findings and limits: Early post-transplant HvG declines tracked with peak circulating GvH clone levels. GvH clones surfaced in recipient marrow, some emerging earlier in ileum or blood. Those patients showing graft-donor T cell macrochimerism displayed high graft-versus-host to host-versus-graft clonal ratios in allografts.

The table came from immunoSEQ multiplex PCR; TCRdb's copy has only in-frame clones and leaves some out. The table has about 100,000 clones, about 90% seen once. With respect to this clone: The antigen remains undetermined.

This CDR3 has 15 amino acids. Germline trimming cut 0 bases from V and 10 bases from J; bases unmatched to any gene: 10. The germline gives CDR1 SGHKS, CDR2 YYEKEE (reference sequence). The sample consisted of unstimulated CD4+ T cells sorted from spleen or lymph node cells, taken before transplant. This sequence was found in a human donor who was the organ donor for an intestinal transplant. The chain employs TRBV5-5 and TRBJ1-5, with 7 bases identical to TRBD1. The CDR3 nucleotides read TGTGCCAGCAGCTTGGACAGGGGAATTTTCGGTCCCCAGCATTTT. It encodes CASSLDRGIFGPQHF.